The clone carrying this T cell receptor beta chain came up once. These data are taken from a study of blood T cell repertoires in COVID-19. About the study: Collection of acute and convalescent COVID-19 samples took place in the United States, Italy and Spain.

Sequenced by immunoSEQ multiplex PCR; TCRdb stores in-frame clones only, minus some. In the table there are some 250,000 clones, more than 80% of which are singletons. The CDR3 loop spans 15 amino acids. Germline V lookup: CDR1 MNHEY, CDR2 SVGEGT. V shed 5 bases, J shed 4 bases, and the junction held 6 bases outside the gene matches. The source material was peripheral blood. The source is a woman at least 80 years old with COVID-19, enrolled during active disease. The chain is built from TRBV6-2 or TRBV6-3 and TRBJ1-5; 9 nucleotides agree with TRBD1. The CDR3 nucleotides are TGTGCCAGCAGTCGATCCGGGACAGGGAATCAGCCCCAGCATTTT. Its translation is CASSRSGTGNQPQHF.